Listed below are T cell receptor beta chains from one sample, sequenced in a study of T-cell reconstitution after alpha-beta-depleted transplantation in children. TCRdb fed the PCR reads into MiXCR, producing one record per CDR3 protein. The repertoire consists of about 980,000 distinct CDR3 sequences, with 25% to 35% occurring once and the leading ten covering 28%. This specimen was PBMCs, mostly from graft donor cells, taken 360 days after TCRalphabeta/CD19-depleted stem cell transplant. The receptor source for this set is a boy younger than two who had a stem cell transplant for SCID, so the T cells may come from the graft donor. The CDR3 runs from the conserved cysteine through the conserved F or W. D genes are given only for firm matches. Size is stated for part of the rows, as once, few or many counts, or as a class when the clone is expanded.

clone_size j_call v_call d_call cdr3_nt cdr3_aa
few TRBJ2-1 TRBV20-1 TRBD2 TGCAGTGCTAGAGATAGGCGGGGACTAGCTTCCTACAATGAGCAGTTCTTC CSARDRRGLASYNEQFF
few TRBJ1-1 TRBV5-4 TRBD1 TGTGCCAGCAGCTACGACAGGGCGTACACTGAAGCTTTCTTT CASSYDRAYTEAFF
NA TRBJ2-1 TRBV21-1 NA TGTGCCAGCAGCAAAGAGGACAGGGGGATCACCAATGAGCAGTTCTTC CASSKEDRGITNEQFF
few TRBJ2-5 TRBV2 NA TGTGCCAGCAGGTGGATGGCTGCGCGGGAGACCCAGTACTTC CASRWMAARETQYF
NA TRBJ2-2 TRBV27 TRBD2 TGTGCCACACGCAGCGGGGCGAACACCGGGGAGCTGTTTTTT CATRSGANTGELFF
many TRBJ2-3 TRBV7-9 TRBD2 TGTGCCAGCAGCTTGACTAGCGGGGACACGCAGTATTTT CASSLTSGDTQYF
NA TRBJ2-7 TRBV5-1 NA TGCGCCAGCAGCCCGCGATCGGGGGCCTCTCCATATGTCTACGAGCAGTACTTC CASSPRSGASPYVYEQYF
NA TRBJ1-1 TRBV6-5 NA TGTGCCAGCAGTTACTCGGCAGGACGATCGAACACTGAAGCTTTCTTT CASSYSAGRSNTEAFF
NA TRBJ2-5 TRBV4-1 TRBD2 TGCGCCAGCAGCCAGGGACTTGTAGCGGGGGGGCCGGAGGAGACCCAGTACTTC CASSQGLVAGGPEETQYF
NA TRBJ2-1 TRBV7-3 TRBD2 TGTGCCAGCAGCTTAGCGGGAGAGAAATCTGAGCAGTTCTTC CASSLAGEKSEQFF
few TRBJ2-7 TRBV5-1 NA TGCGCCAGCAGCTTGTTTTCGGCCTACGAGCAGTACTTC CASSLFSAYEQYF
few TRBJ2-5 TRBV7-2 NA TGTGCCAGCAGCCCCCATCGGGGATTACAAGAGACCCAGTACTTC CASSPHRGLQETQYF
NA TRBJ2-7 TRBV5-1 TRBD1 TGTGCCAGCAGTTTAGGGGACAGGATCTCCTACGAGCAGTACTTC CASSLGDRISYEQYF
few TRBJ1-2 TRBV28 TRBD1 TGTGCCAGCAGTTTCCGGGACAGACCTAACTATGGCTACACCTTC CASSFRDRPNYGYTF
NA TRBJ1-1 TRBV5-1 NA TGCGCCAGCAGCTGGAGCGATATGAACACTGAAGCTTTCTTT CASSWSDMNTEAFF
NA TRBJ2-7 TRBV5-1 NA TGCGCCAGCAGAAGGTCAACAGGGCCCTACGAGCAGTACTTC CASRRSTGPYEQYF
NA TRBJ2-2 TRBV6-5 NA TGTGCCAGCAGTTACTCAGGGGGGGCCGGGGAGCTGTTTTTT CASSYSGGAGELFF
many TRBJ2-5 TRBV7-2 NA TGTGCCAGCAGCCAGACAGAAGAGACCCAGTACTTC CASSQTEETQYF
NA TRBJ2-7 TRBV6-2/TRBV6-3 TRBD2 TGTGCCAGCAGTTACCCTTCTAGCGGGCGTCCCTACGAGCAGTACTTC CASSYPSSGRPYEQYF
NA TRBJ1-4 TRBV20-1 NA TGCAGTGCGCAAGTAGGGACTGTAAATGAAAAACTGTTTTTT CSAQVGTVNEKLFF
few TRBJ2-5 TRBV7-2 NA TGTGCCAGCAGCTTAAAGGCCGGGACGCTGAGGGGGGAGACCCAGTACTTC CASSLKAGTLRGETQYF
NA TRBJ2-1 TRBV9 NA TGTGCCAGCAGCGTCGCCGGGACTTTCAATGAGCAGTTCTTC CASSVAGTFNEQFF
NA TRBJ2-5 TRBV6-5 TRBD1 TGTGCCAGCAGTCTCCTTCCGACAGGGGGGGAGACCCAGTACTTC CASSLLPTGGETQYF
NA TRBJ1-1 TRBV5-1 NA TGCGCCAGCAGCTTTGTCCAGGGTTCGGTCACTGAAGCTTTCTTT CASSFVQGSVTEAFF
NA TRBJ2-3 TRBV4-2 NA TGTGCCAGCAGCCAAGAGCCTAGCGCCACAGATACGCAGTATTTT CASSQEPSATDTQYF
NA TRBJ1-1 TRBV2 NA TGTGCCAGCAGTGCAGAGTGGGGGTCCACTGAAGCTTTCTTT CASSAEWGSTEAFF
NA TRBJ1-1 TRBV9 NA TGTGCCAGCAGCGGGCTCACTGAAGCTTTCTTT CASSGLTEAFF
NA TRBJ1-1 TRBV5-1 NA TGCGCCAGCAGCTCAATTTCGGGGGCTTTCTTT CASSSISGAFF
few TRBJ1-1 TRBV13 NA TGTGCCAGCAGCGAAGAGAACACTGAAGCTTTCTTT CASSEENTEAFF
NA TRBJ2-7 TRBV7-9 NA TGTGCCAGCAGCACCAGGAGTACAGGGAATCCCTACGAGCAGTACTTC CASSTRSTGNPYEQYF
few TRBJ2-1 TRBV4-3 TRBD1 TGCGCCAGCGGGGGACAGGGGGCAAGAAATGAGCAGTTCTTC CASGGQGARNEQFF
few TRBJ2-2 TRBV12-3/TRBV12-4 NA TGTGCCAGCAGTTTAACAGGGCGGGATACCGGGGAGCTGTTTTTT CASSLTGRDTGELFF
NA TRBJ2-2 TRBV5-1 NA TGCGCCAGCAGACGCTCACCAGGAGGACGCACCGGGGAGCTGTTTTTT CASRRSPGGRTGELFF
few TRBJ2-3 TRBV29-1 NA TGCAGCGTTGAGTCCCCGTTCACAGATACGCAGTATTTT CSVESPFTDTQYF
NA TRBJ1-4 TRBV19 NA TGTGCCAGTAGGAGAGACAATTCGGGGGAAAAACTGTTTTTT CASRRDNSGEKLFF
NA TRBJ1-1 TRBV6-2/TRBV6-3 NA TGTGCCAGCAGTTATACGAACACTGAAGCTTTCTTT CASSYTNTEAFF
NA TRBJ2-1 TRBV12-3/TRBV12-4 NA TGTGCCAGCAGTGTCCTCCGGGAGCAGTTCTTC CASSVLREQFF
many TRBJ2-1 TRBV5-1 NA TGCGCCAGCAGCTCCGGGCGACCTTCCTACAATGAGCAGTTCTTC CASSSGRPSYNEQFF
NA TRBJ2-1 TRBV18 NA TGTGCCAGCTCACCGATTCAAGGGCCCGGGGATGAGCAGTTCTTC CASSPIQGPGDEQFF
NA TRBJ1-1 TRBV3-1 TRBD1 TGTGCCAGCAGCCTCCCGGGACAGGGAATTTTTAGAACTGAAGCTTTCTTT CASSLPGQGIFRTEAFF
few TRBJ2-4 TRBV11-1 NA TGTGCCAGCAGCTTAGTTCAGCCGGGGCGAGTCCTAGCCAAAAACATTCAGTACTTC CASSLVQPGRVLAKNIQYF
NA TRBJ2-7 TRBV20-1 NA TGCAGTGCTAGGGGGACCCGCTACGAGCAGTACTTC CSARGTRYEQYF
few TRBJ1-2 TRBV12-3/TRBV12-4 TRBD1 TGTGCCAGCAGTCCAGGGGGCGTAGGCTACACCTTC CASSPGGVGYTF
few TRBJ2-1 TRBV29-1 TRBD1 TGCAGCGGGGGCCGGGACAGGGTCTACAATGAGCAGTTCTTC CSGGRDRVYNEQFF
NA TRBJ1-1 TRBV29-1 NA TGCAGCGCCCACCCCATTAGACCAGGCGAAGCTTTCTTT CSAHPIRPGEAFF
few TRBJ2-7 TRBV11-2 TRBD1 TGTGCCAGCAGCTTAACGACAGGGCTTCTCGAGCAGTACTTC CASSLTTGLLEQYF
few TRBJ1-1 TRBV29-1 NA TGCAGCGTCTCAGACAGGAATCGAGCTTTCTTT CSVSDRNRAFF
NA TRBJ2-3 TRBV20-1 NA TGCAGTGCTCAAGGGGATTGGGTTTCAGATACGCAGTATTTT CSAQGDWVSDTQYF
NA TRBJ2-5 TRBV2 NA TGTGCCAGCAGTGTTCTCCAGGGCGGGTACCAAGAGACCCAGTACTTC CASSVLQGGYQETQYF
few TRBJ2-5 TRBV4-1 NA TGCGCCAGCAGCCAAGGACAGTCAGAGACCCAGTACTTC CASSQGQSETQYF
NA TRBJ2-7 TRBV7-6 TRBD2 TGTGCCAGCAGCTTAGATGGGCTAAGCGGGGGGACCGACGAGCAGTACTTC CASSLDGLSGGTDEQYF
NA TRBJ2-5 TRBV10-3 NA TGTGCCATCAGTGAGTCTAAGGGGGAGACCCAGTACTTC CAISESKGETQYF
NA TRBJ2-1 TRBV24-1 TRBD1 TGTGCCACCAGTGACCGGGACAGGGCCTACAATGAGCAGTTCTTC CATSDRDRAYNEQFF
NA TRBJ2-7 TRBV5-1 TRBD1 TGCGCCAGCAGCTTTGGGACAGGGGATGAGCAGTACTTC CASSFGTGDEQYF
few TRBJ2-4 TRBV5-1 NA TGCGCCAGCAGCTTGAGATACATTCAGTACTTC CASSLRYIQYF